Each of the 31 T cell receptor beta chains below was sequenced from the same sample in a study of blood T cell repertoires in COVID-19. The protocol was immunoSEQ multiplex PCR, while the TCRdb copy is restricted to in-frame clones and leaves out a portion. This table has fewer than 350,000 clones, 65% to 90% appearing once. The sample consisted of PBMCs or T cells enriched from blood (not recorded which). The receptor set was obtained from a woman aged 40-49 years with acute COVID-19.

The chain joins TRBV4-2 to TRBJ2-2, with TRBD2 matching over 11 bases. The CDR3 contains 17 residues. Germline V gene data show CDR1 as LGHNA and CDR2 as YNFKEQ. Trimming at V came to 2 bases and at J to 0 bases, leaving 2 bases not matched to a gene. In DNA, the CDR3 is TGTGCCAGCAGCCAATTTAGCGGGGGGGCGAACACCGGGGAGCTGTTTTTT. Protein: CASSQFSGGANTGELFF.

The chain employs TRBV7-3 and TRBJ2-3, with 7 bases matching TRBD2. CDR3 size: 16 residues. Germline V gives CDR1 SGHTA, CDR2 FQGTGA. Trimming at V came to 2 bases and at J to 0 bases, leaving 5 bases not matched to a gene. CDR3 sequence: CASSLEGGLSTDTQYF. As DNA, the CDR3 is TGTGCCAGCAGCTTAGAGGGAGGGCTTAGCACAGATACGCAGTATTTT.

The CDR3 coding sequence is TGCGCCAGCAGTCTTATTCCGGGACAGGGAACCGGGGAGCTGTTTTTT. It is translated as CASSLIPGQGTGELFF. The chain combines TRBV4-1 with TRBJ2-2; TRBD1 aligns across 9 bases. V lost 6 bases, J lost 5 bases, and 10 bases stayed unmatched. CDR3 size: 16 residues. Germline CDR1 and CDR2: MGHRA and YSYEKL.

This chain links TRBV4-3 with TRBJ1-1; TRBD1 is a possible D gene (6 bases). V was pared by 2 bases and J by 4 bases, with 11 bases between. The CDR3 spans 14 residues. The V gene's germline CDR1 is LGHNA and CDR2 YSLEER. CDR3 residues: CASSQTGFFTEAFF. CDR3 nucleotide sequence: TGCGCCAGCAGCCAAACAGGGTTCTTCACTGAAGCTTTCTTT.

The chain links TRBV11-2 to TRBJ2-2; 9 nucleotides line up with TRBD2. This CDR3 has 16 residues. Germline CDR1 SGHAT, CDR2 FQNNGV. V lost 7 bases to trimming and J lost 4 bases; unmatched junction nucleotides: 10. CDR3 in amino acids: CASTFLAGRGTGELFF. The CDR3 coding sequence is TGTGCCAGCACCTTCCTAGCGGGGAGAGGCACCGGGGAGCTGTTTTTT.

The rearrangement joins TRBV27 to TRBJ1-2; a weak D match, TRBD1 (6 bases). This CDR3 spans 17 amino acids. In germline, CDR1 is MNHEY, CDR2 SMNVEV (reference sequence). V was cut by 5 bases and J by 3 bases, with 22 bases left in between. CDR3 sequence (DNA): TGTGCCAGCAGTAGAGCAACAGGGAGAGTTGGCGACTATGGCTACACCTTC. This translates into CASSRATGRVGDYGYTF.

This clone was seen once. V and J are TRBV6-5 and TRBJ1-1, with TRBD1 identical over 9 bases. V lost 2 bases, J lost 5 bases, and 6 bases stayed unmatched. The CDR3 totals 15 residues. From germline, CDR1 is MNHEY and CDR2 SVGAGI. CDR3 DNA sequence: TGTGCCAGCAGTTACCTGACAGGGGGTTTAACTGAAGCTTTCTTT. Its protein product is CASSYLTGGLTEAFF.

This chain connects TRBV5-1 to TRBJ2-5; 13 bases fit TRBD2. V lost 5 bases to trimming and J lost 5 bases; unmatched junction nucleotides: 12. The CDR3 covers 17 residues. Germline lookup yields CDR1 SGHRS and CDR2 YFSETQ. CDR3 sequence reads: CASRGGLAGSGVETQYF. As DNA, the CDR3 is TGCGCCAGCAGAGGGGGACTAGCGGGGTCGGGAGTCGAGACCCAGTACTTC.

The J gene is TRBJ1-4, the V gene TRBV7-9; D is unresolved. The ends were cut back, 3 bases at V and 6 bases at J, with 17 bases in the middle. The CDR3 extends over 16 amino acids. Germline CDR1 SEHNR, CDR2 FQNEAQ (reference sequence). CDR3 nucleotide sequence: TGTGCCAGCAGCTTGGGCGGACTTTCTAGGGATGAAAAACTGTTTTTT. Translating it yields CASSLGGLSRDEKLFF.

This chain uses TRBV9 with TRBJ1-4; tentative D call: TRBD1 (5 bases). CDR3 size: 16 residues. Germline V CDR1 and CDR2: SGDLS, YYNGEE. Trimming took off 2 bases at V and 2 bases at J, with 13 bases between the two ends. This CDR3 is CASSVSLGGTNEKLFF. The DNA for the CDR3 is TGTGCCAGCAGCGTCTCGTTGGGGGGGACTAATGAAAAACTGTTTTTT.

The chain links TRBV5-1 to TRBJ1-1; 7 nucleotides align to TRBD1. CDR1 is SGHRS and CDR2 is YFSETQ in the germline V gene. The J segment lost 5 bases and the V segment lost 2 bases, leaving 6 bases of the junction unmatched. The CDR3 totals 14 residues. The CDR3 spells CASSFGPGGTEAFF. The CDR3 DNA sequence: TGCGCCAGCAGCTTTGGGCCAGGGGGTACTGAAGCTTTCTTT.

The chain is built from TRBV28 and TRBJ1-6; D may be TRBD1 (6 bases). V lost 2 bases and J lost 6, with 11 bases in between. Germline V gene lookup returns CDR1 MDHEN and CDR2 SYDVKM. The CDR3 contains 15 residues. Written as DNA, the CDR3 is TGTGCCAGCAGTTTAATCGGGGGGCCTAATTCACCCCTCCACTTT. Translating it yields CASSLIGGPNSPLHF.

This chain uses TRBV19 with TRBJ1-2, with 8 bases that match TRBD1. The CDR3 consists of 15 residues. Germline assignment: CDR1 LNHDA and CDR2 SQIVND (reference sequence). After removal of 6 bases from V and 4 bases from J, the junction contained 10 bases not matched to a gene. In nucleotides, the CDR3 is TGTGCCAGTAGCAAGACAAAAGGGACAGGCTATGGCTACACCTTC. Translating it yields CASSKTKGTGYGYTF.

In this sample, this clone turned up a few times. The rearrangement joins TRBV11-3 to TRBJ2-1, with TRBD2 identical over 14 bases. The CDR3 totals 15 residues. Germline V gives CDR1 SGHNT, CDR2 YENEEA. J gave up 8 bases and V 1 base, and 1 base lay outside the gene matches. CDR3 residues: CASSLVGLAGDEQFF. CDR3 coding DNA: TGTGCCAGCAGCTTAGTGGGACTAGCGGGAGATGAGCAGTTCTTC.

CDR3 bases: TGCGCCAGCAGACTGACGGGGTACACAGATACGCAGTATTTT. It specifies CASRLTGYTDTQYF. The rearrangement joins TRBV5-1 to TRBJ2-3; TRBD2 is a possible D gene (5 bases). Germline CDR1 SGHRS, CDR2 YFSETQ. V was cut by 5 bases and J by 2 bases, with 12 bases left in between. CDR3 length: 14 amino acids.

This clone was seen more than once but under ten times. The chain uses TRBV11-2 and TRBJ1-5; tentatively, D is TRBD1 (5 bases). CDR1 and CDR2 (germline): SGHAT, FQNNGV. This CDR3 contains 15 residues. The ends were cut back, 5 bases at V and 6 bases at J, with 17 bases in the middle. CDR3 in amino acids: CASSTSGASGQPQHF. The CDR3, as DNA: TGTGCCAGCAGCACTAGCGGGGCATCAGGTCAGCCCCAGCATTTT.

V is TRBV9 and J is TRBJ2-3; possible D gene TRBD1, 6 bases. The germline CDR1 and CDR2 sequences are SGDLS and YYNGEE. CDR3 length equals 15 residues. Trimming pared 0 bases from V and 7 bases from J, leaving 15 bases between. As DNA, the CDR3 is TGTGCCAGCAGCGTAGTGGGGGCCTCTTCCAATACGCAGTATTTT. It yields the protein CASSVVGASSNTQYF.

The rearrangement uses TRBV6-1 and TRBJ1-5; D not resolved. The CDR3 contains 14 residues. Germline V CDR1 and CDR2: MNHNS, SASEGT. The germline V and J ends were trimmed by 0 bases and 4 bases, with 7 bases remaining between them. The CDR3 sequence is CASSEARRNQPQHF. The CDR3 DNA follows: TGTGCCAGCAGTGAAGCGCGGAGGAATCAGCCCCAGCATTTT.

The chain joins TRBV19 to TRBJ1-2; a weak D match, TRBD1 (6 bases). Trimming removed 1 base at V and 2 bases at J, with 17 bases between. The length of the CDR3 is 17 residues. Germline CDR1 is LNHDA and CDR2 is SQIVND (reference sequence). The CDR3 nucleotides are TGTGCCAGTAGTATAGGGTTTCAGACAGGACGAAACTATGGCTACACCTTC. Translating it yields CASSIGFQTGRNYGYTF.

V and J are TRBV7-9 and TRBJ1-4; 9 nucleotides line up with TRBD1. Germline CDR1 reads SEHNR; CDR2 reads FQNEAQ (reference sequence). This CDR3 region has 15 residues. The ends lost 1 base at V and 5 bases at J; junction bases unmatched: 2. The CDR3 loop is CASSLGTGENEKLFF. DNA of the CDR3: TGTGCCAGCAGCTTAGGGACAGGGGAAAATGAAAAACTGTTTTTT. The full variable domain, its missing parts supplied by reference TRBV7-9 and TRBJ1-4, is DTGVSQNPRHKITKRGQNVTFRCDPISEHNRLYWYRQTLGQGPEFLTYFQNEAQLEKSRLLSDRFSAERPKGSFSTLEIQRTEQGDSAMYLCASSLGTGENEKLFFGSGTQLSVL.

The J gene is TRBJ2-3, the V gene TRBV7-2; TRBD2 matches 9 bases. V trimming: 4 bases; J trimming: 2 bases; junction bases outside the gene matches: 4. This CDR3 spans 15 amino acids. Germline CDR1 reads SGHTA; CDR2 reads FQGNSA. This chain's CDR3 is CASSSSGRHTDTQYF. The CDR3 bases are TGTGCCAGCAGCTCAAGCGGGAGGCACACAGATACGCAGTATTTT. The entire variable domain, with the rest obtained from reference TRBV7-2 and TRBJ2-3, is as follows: GAGVSQSPSNKVTEKGKDVELRCDPISGHTALYWYRQSLGQGLEFLIYFQGNSAPDKSGLPSDRFSAERTGGSVSTLTIQRTQQEDSAVYLCASSSSGRHTDTQYFGPGTRLTVL.

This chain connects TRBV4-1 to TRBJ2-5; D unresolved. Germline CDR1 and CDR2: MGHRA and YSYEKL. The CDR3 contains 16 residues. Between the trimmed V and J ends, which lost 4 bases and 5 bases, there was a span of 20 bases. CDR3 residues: CASSRIAAPYEETQYF. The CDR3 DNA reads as TGCGCCAGCAGCCGGATAGCCGCGCCCTACGAGGAGACCCAGTACTTC.

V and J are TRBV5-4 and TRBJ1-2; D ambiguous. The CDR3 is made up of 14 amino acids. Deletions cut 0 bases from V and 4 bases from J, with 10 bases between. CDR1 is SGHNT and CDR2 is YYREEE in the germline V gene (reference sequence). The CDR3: CASSLGGVSYGYTF. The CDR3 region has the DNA TGTGCCAGCAGCTTGGGAGGTGTTTCCTATGGCTACACCTTC.

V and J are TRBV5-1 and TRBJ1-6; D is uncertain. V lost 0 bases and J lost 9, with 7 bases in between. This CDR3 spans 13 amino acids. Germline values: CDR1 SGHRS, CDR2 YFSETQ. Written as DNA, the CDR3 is TGCGCCAGCAGCTTGGGGGGAGGTTCACCCCTCCACTTT. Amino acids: CASSLGGGSPLHF.

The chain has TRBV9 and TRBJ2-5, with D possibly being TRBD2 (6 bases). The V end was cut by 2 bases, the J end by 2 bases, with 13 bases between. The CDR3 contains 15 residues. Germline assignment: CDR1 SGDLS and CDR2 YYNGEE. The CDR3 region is CASSVRAGPQETQYF. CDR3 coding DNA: TGTGCCAGCAGCGTTCGGGCGGGACCACAAGAGACCCAGTACTTC.

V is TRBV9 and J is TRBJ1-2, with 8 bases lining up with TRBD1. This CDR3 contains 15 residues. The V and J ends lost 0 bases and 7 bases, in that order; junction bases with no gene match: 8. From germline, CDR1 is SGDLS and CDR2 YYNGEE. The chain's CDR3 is CASSVEAGGSGGYTF. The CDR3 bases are TGTGCCAGCAGCGTAGAGGCAGGGGGCAGTGGTGGCTACACCTTC.

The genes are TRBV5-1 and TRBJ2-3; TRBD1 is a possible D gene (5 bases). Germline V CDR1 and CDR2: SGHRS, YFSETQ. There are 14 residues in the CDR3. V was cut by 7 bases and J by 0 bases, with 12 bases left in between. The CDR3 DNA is TGCGCCAGCTGTTGGGGCAGTAGCACAGATACGCAGTATTTT. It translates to CASCWGSSTDTQYF.

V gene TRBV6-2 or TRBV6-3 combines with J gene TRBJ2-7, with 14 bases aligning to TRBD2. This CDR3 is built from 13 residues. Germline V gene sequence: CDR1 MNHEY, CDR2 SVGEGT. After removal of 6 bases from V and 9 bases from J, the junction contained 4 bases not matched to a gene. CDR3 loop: CASSLGLAGGQYF. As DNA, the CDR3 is TGTGCCAGCAGCCTCGGACTAGCGGGAGGGCAGTACTTC.

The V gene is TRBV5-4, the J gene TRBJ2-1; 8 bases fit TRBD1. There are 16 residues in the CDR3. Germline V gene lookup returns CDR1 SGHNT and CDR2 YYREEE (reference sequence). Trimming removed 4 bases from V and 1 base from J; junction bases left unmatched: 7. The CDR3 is CASSPRQGLSYNEQFF. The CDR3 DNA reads TGTGCCAGCAGCCCTCGACAGGGGTTGTCCTACAATGAGCAGTTCTTC.

The DNA of the CDR3 is TGTGCCAGCAGCTTAACACACAGGGGAAACACTGAAGCTTTCTTT. This sequence encodes CASSLTHRGNTEAFF. The chain is built from TRBV7-3 and TRBJ1-1; 7 nucleotides line up with TRBD1. CDR1 SGHTA and CDR2 FQGTGA come from the germline V gene. J gave up 2 bases and V 0 bases, and 3 bases lay outside the gene matches. The CDR3 is 15 residues long.

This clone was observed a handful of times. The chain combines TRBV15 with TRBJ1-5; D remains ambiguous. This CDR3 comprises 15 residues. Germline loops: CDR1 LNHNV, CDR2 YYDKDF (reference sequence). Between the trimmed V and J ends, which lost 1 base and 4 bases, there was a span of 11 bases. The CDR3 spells CATSRGELLNQPQHF. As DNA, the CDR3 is TGTGCCACCAGCAGAGGGGAGCTCTTGAATCAGCCCCAGCATTTT.